The sample holds many counts of the clone carrying this TCR beta chain. The data belong to a study of T-cell memory formation after mild COVID-19. About the research overall: Among the donors, TCR clusters were largely specific to each donor.

TCRdb re-called the 5' RACE reads through MiXCR, storing one row per CDR3 protein. The profile shows 560,000 or so distinct CDR3 sequences, approximately 15% of them singletons. This CDR3 region has 11 residues. Trimming cost V 6 bases and J 6 bases, with 7 bases left between them. The TCR comes from an adult woman who had mild COVID-19 (a few samples of this study predate the infection). Cell type and time point are not known. The chain uses TRBV12-3 or TRBV12-4 and TRBJ2-3, with D possibly called TRBD1 or TRBD2 (5 bases each). The specimen was PBMCs or a T cell subset sorted from them (not recorded which). CDR3 nucleotides: TGTGCCAGCAGCTGGGGGGATACGCAGTATTTT. It specifies CASSWGDTQYF.